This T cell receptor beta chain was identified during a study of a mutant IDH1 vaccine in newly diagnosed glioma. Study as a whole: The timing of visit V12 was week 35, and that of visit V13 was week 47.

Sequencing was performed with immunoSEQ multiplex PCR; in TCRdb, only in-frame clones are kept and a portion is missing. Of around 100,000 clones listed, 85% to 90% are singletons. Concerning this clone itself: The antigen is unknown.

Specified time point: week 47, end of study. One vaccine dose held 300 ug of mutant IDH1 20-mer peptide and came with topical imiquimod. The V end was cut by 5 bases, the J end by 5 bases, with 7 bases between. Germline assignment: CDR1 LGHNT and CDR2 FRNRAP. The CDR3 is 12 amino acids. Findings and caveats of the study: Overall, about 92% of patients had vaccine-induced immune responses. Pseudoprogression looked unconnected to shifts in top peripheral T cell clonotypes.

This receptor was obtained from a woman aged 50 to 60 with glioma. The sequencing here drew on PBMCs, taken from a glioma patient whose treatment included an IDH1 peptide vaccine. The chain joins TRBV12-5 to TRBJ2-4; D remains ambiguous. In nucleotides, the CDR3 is TGTGCTAGTGGTATACAAGAAAACATTCAGTACTTC. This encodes CASGIQENIQYF.